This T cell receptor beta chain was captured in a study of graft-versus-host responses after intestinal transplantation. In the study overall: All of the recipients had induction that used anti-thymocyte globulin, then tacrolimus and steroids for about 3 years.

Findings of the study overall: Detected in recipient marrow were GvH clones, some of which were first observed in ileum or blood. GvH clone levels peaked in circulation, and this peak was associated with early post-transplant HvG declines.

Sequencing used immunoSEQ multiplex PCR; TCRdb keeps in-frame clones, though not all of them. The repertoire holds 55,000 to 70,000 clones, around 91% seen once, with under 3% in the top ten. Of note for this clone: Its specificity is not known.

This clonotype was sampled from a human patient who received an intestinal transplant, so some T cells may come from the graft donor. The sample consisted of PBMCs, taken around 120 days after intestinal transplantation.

The chain's CDR3 is CASNTYNEQFF. The CDR3 coding sequence is TGTGCCAGCAACACCTACAATGAGCAGTTCTTC. V gene TRBV6-1 combines with J gene TRBJ2-1, with D unresolved. There are 11 residues in the CDR3. The V end lost 7 bases, the J end lost 2 bases, and 3 bases lay between the germline ends. CDR1 is MNHNS and CDR2 is SASEGT in the germline V gene.